The 10 T cell receptor beta chains below were found in one sample sequenced in a study of blood T cells in healthy people across ages. It was with a sample-barcoded 5' primer and a J-beta primer mix that a second PCR of roughly 7 to 12 cycles was run. In TCRdb, the 5' RACE reads were re-called with MiXCR into one record per CDR3 protein. The data show about 1 million distinct CDR3 sequences, 45% seen once. Input material: blood. The receptors here all came from a woman aged 60-75 years in good health.

V usage is TRBV20-1 and J usage is TRBJ2-2; the D gene could be TRBD1 or TRBD2 (7 bases each). V shed 6 bases and J shed 1 base, with 12 bases lying between them. The CDR3 extends over 14 amino acids. Germline CDR1 DFQATT, CDR2 SNEGSKA (reference sequence). CDR3 coding DNA: TGCAGTGCCCAGGGGGGGAAGAACACCGGGGAGCTGTTTTTT. This sequence encodes CSAQGGKNTGELFF.

This chain connects TRBV28 to TRBJ2-3, with TRBD2 as a possible D gene (5 bases). Germline V gene data show CDR1 as MDHEN and CDR2 as SYDVKM. V lost 4 bases and J lost 7, with 6 bases in between. There are 11 residues in the CDR3. The CDR3 loop reads CASSWEYTQYF. The DNA for the CDR3 is TGTGCCAGCAGTTGGGAGTATACGCAGTATTTT.

V and J are TRBV18 and TRBJ2-4; D call uncertain. This CDR3 region has 14 residues. V lost 2 bases and J 4 bases, leaving 9 bases between the germline ends. Germline V gives CDR1 KGHSH, CDR2 LQKENI. The CDR3 is CASSPSAQKNIQYF. The CDR3 bases are TGTGCCAGCTCACCAAGCGCACAGAAAAACATTCAGTACTTC.

This clonotype appeared once. This chain uses TRBV27 with TRBJ1-5; TRBD1 is a possible D gene (5 bases). Trimming removed 5 bases at V and 4 bases at J, with 21 bases between. The CDR3 spans 17 residues. Germline V lookup: CDR1 MNHEY, CDR2 SMNVEV (reference sequence). The CDR3 loop is CASSPRQGVPHNQPQHF. CDR3 DNA sequence: TGTGCCAGCAGTCCTAGGCAGGGCGTACCCCATAATCAGCCCCAGCATTTT.

The V gene is TRBV5-1, the J gene TRBJ1-5; no clear D. The CDR3 is 15 amino acids. Germline-derived CDR1 and CDR2 are SGHRS and YFSETQ. V was trimmed by 4 bases and J by 0 bases, leaving 11 bases between them. CDR3 DNA: TGCGCCAGCAGCACGGACGGAGTTAGCAATCAGCCCCAGCATTTT. Its translation is CASSTDGVSNQPQHF.

This clonotype was seen ten or more times. The chain links TRBV11-2 to TRBJ2-1, with TRBD2 matching 11 bases. There are 15 residues in the CDR3. V lost 4 bases, J lost 3 bases, and 2 bases stayed unmatched. Germline lookup yields CDR1 SGHAT and CDR2 FQNNGV. DNA of the CDR3: TGTGCCAGCAGCTCCCTAGCGGGAGGCTACAATGAGCAGTTCTTC. Residues: CASSSLAGGYNEQFF.

This chain joins TRBV15 and TRBJ2-7; D is uncertain. CDR3 length: 15 amino acids. V was cut by 0 bases and J by 2 bases, with 11 bases left in between. Germline V gene data show CDR1 as LNHNV and CDR2 as YYDKDF (reference sequence). CDR3 amino acids: CATSRDNSRTYEQYF. CDR3 nucleotide sequence: TGTGCCACCAGCAGAGATAACAGCAGGACCTACGAGCAGTACTTC.

This clonotype appeared a few times. The chain joins TRBV25-1 to TRBJ1-1; maybe TRBD1 (5 bases). The CDR3 totals 15 residues. The germline CDR1 and CDR2 sequences are MGHDK and SYGVNS. V lost 6 bases and J lost 5, with 19 bases in between. This CDR3 is CASSPINGASTEAFF. CDR3 in DNA: TGTGCCAGCAGCCCAATAAACGGGGCGAGTACTGAAGCTTTCTTT.

A word on this clonotype: The junction departs from the called germline gene at one end, perhaps through a read error. The chain recombines TRBV4-1 with TRBJ2-1, with D maybe TRBD1 (6 bases). CDR1 MGHRA and CDR2 YSYEKL come from the germline V gene. The CDR3 has 13 amino acids. CDR3 nucleotides: TGTGCCAGCAGCCAAATACAGGGAAACGAGCAGTTCTTC. As protein: CASSQIQGNEQFF.

V is TRBV10-3 and J is TRBJ2-2; TRBD2 agrees at 8 bases. The trim removed 2 bases at V and 5 bases at J, leaving 1 base unmatched. From germline, CDR1 is ENHRY and CDR2 SYGVKD. The CDR3 runs 14 residues. CDR3 DNA sequence: TGTGCCATCAGTGAGAGACTAGCGACCGGGGAGCTGTTTTTT. This translates into CAISERLATGELFF.